This TCR beta chain was observed in a study of shared clonotypes between healthy human individuals. Note on this clone: Antigen specificity is unknown.

CD45RO+ cells went into CD8 memory alongside CCR7-negative CD45RA+ TemRA cells. Libraries were prepared by immunoSEQ multiplex PCR; TCRdb keeps only in-frame clonotypes and omits some of them. The table records approximately 710,000 clones, about 92% of them present only once. V gave up 4 bases and J gave up 1 base, with 19 bases separating them. The CDR3 contains 17 residues. Germline V CDR1 and CDR2: MDHEN, SYDVKM. Findings and caveats of the study: Rarefaction exposed incomplete sorted-subset sequencing despite large depth. A reduction in generation probabilities was seen for non-shared clonotypes relative to those shared by all four donors.

The sequencing sample was made of memory CD8+ T cells from PBMCs. As for subset: CD45RO+ cells pooled with CCR7-negative TemRA cells. The TCR sequence derives from a man aged 18 to 29 in good health. Some clones in this sample may be carry-over from other donors' samples. This chain uses TRBV28 with TRBJ1-1, with a weak D call TRBD1 (6 bases). The CDR3 sequence is CASSSTAGVVGNTEAFF. CDR3 nucleotides: TGTGCCAGCAGTTCAACCGCAGGGGTAGTGGGGAACACTGAAGCTTTCTTT.